Within the sample, the clone carrying this TCR beta chain is large. The data originate from a study of early T cells in non-severe SARS-CoV-2 infection. Overall study context: Unpaired chains resulted from sequencing bulk RNA of unsorted whole blood.

TCRdb reprocessed the 5' RACE reads via MiXCR and lists one record per CDR3 protein. The data show tens of thousands of distinct CDR3 sequences, approximately 11% seen once. This CDR3 is built from 14 residues. The V end lost 0 bases, the J end lost 0 bases, and 7 bases lay between the germline ends. Germline loops: CDR1 SGDLS, CDR2 YYNGEE. J is TRBJ2-7 and V is TRBV9; D not certain. This clonotype was sampled from an adult who was a healthcare worker with PCR-confirmed SARS-CoV-2 infection or an uninfected control (not recorded which). The sequencing used whole blood, collected at baseline. The CDR3 loop reads CASSVAQSSYEQYF. The DNA of the CDR3 is TGTGCCAGCAGCGTAGCGCAGAGCTCCTACGAGCAGTACTTC.